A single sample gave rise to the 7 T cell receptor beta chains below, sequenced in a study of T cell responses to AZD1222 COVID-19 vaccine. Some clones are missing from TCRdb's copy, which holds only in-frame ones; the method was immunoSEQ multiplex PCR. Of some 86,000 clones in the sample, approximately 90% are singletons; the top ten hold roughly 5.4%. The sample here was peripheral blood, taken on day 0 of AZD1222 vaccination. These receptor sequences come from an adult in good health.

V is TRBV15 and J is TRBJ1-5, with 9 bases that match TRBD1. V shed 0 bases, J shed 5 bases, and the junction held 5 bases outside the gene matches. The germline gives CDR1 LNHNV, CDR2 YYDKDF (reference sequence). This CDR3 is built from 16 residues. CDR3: CATSRDLGQGDQPQHF. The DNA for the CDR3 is TGTGCCACCAGCAGAGACCTGGGACAGGGAGATCAGCCCCAGCATTTT.

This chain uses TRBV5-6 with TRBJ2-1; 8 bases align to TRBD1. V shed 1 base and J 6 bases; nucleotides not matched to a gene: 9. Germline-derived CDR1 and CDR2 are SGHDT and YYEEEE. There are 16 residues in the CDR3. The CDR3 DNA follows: TGTGCCAGCAGCTTGAACCAGGGGGCATGGGTCAATGAGCAGTTCTTC. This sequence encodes CASSLNQGAWVNEQFF. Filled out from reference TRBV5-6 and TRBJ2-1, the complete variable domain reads DAGVTQSPTHLIKTRGQQVTLRCSPKSGHDTVSWYQQALGQGPQFIFQYYEEEERQRGNFPDRFSGHQFPNYSSELNVNALLLGDSALYLCASSLNQGAWVNEQFFGPGTRLTVL.

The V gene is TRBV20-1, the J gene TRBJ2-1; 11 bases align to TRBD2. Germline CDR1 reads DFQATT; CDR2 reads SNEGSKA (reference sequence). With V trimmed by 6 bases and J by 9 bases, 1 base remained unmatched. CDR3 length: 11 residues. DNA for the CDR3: TGCAGTGCAGGGACTAGCGGTGAGCAGTTCTTC. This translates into CSAGTSGEQFF.

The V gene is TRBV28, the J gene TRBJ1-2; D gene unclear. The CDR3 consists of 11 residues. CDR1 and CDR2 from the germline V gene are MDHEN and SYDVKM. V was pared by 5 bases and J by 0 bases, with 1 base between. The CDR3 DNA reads TGTGCCAGCAGTCCTAACTATGGCTACACCTTC. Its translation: CASSPNYGYTF.

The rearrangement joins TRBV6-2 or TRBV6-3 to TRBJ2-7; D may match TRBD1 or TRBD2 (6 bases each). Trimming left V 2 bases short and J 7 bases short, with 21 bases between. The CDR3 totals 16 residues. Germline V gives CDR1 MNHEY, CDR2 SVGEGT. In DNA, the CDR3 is TGTGCCAGCAGTTACCGCTCGGGACACTTGGCGGGGGAGCAGTACTTC. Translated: CASSYRSGHLAGEQYF.

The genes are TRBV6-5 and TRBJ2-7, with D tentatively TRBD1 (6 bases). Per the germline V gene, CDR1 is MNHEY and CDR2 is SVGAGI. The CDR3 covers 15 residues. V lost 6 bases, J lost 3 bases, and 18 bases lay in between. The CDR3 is CASSRTVQGVYEQYF. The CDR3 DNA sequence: TGTGCCAGCAGCCGCACGGTACAGGGAGTCTACGAGCAGTACTTC.

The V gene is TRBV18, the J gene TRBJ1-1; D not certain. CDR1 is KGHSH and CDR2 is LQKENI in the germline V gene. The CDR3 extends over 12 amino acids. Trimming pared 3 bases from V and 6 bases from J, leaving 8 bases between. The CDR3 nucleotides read TGTGCCAGCTCACCGCTGACTCCTGAAGCTTTCTTT. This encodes CASSPLTPEAFF.